The clone carrying this TCR beta chain was seen a handful of times. The antigen remains unidentified. CDR1 is SGHRS, CDR2 YFSETQ, per germline. There are 14 residues in the CDR3. Trimming took 0 bases from V and 4 from J, leaving 8 bases between them. This record belongs to a study of T-cell memory formation after mild COVID-19. TCRdb re-analysed the 5' RACE reads in MiXCR, keeping a single row per CDR3 protein. There are about 560,000 distinct CDR3 sequences in the sample; about 22% occur only once, and under 8.5% lies in the top ten. The study, taken as a whole, reports: There was no confirmation that second-wave clones peaking on day 37 were SARS-CoV-2 specific. Memory sampled before infection contained some responding clones, suggesting cross-reactive memory joined. Clones shrinking between day 15 and 85 showed a balanced CD4/CD8 split, and those that grew later tilted toward CD4+.

The chain has TRBV5-1 and TRBJ2-1; the D is unclear. The sequencing input was PBMCs or a T cell subset sorted from them (not recorded which). The origin of this receptor is an adult woman who had mild COVID-19 (a few samples of this study predate the infection). Cell type and time point are not known. CDR3: CASSLELRYNEQFF. Written as DNA, the CDR3 is TGCGCCAGCAGCTTGGAATTGCGATACAATGAGCAGTTCTTC.